The next 17 T cell receptor beta chains were all read from a single sample in a study of cytomegalovirus exposure and HLA in healthy donors. 13 Jbeta primers and 60 Vbeta primers were used for the PCR. The protocol was immunoSEQ multiplex PCR, while the TCRdb copy is restricted to in-frame clones and leaves out a portion. The table has more than 70,000 clones, 77% seen once. Sequences were obtained from PBMCs. The source of these receptors is a man aged 45 to 65 in good health and CMV-seropositive.

The gene calls are TRBV2 and TRBJ2-2; TRBD2 matches at 12 bases. Germline trimming cut 6 bases from V and 6 bases from J; bases unmatched to any gene: 5. Germline values: CDR1 SNHLY, CDR2 FYNNEI. The CDR3 has 15 residues. For the CDR3, the DNA is TGTGCCAGCAGGCGACTAGCGGGAGCCCCCGGGGAGCTGTTTTTT. It codes for CASRRLAGAPGELFF.

Worth noting for this clone: An end of the junction does not agree with germline; a read error may underlie this. Other DNA variants within this sample encode the same CDR3. The gene calls are TRBV7-9 and TRBJ2-7, with 7 bases lining up with TRBD1. Germline loops: CDR1 SEHNR, CDR2 FQNEAQ (reference sequence). CDR3 length: 16 amino acids. The CDR3 region is CASSFGGTASSYEQYF. The DNA for the CDR3 is TGTGCCAGCAGCTTCGGTGGGACAGCCAGCTCCTACGAGCAGTACTTT.

A note on this clone: An end of the junction does not agree with germline; a read error may underlie this. The gene calls are TRBV7-9 and TRBJ1-1; D is possibly TRBD1 (5 bases). CDR1 is SEHNR, CDR2 FQNEAQ, per germline (reference sequence). This CDR3 is built from 11 residues. CDR3 in amino acids: CSSSLDRKAFF. CDR3 sequence (DNA): TGTTCCAGCAGCTTAGACAGAAAAGCTTTCTTT. The full variable domain, in which reference TRBV7-9 and TRBJ1-1 provide the parts outside the CDR3, is DTGVSQNPRHKITKRGQNVTFRCDPISEHNRLYWYRQTLGQGPEFLTYFQNEAQLEKSRLLSDRFSAERPKGSFSTLEIQRTEQGDSAMYLCSSSLDRKAFFGQGTRLTVV.

The rearrangement joins TRBV7-9 to TRBJ2-2; no clear D. Germline-derived CDR1 and CDR2 are SEHNR and FQNEAQ (reference sequence). The CDR3 is 13 amino acids. Trimming removed 1 base at V and 6 bases at J, with 6 bases between. CDR3 in amino acids: CASSLGSAGELFF. The CDR3 region has the DNA TGTGCCAGCAGCTTAGGGTCGGCCGGGGAGCTGTTTTTT. Together with reference TRBV7-9 and TRBJ2-2, the CDR3 gives the full variable domain: DTGVSQNPRHKITKRGQNVTFRCDPISEHNRLYWYRQTLGQGPEFLTYFQNEAQLEKSRLLSDRFSAERPKGSFSTLEIQRTEQGDSAMYLCASSLGSAGELFFGEGSRLTVL.

J is TRBJ1-6 and V is TRBV19; 9 nucleotides line up with TRBD1. Trimming cost V 6 bases and J 7 bases; bases outside gene matches: 10. CDR3 length equals 16 residues. CDR1 and CDR2 (germline): LNHDA, SQIVND (reference sequence). CDR3 in DNA: TGTGCCAGTAGCCGTTCCCGGGACAGGGAAAATTCACCCCTCCACTTT. It specifies CASSRSRDRENSPLHF.

The rearrangement joins TRBV13 to TRBJ2-1, with 8 positions matching TRBD2. The germline V gene has CDR1 PRHDT and CDR2 FYEKMQ (reference sequence). The CDR3 extends over 20 amino acids. V was clipped by 4 bases and J by 8 bases; unmatched bases: 25. The CDR3 DNA is TGTGCCAGCAGCTCCCTCCGGGGTAGCGGGGTCGGGCGGGGTGGCGATGAGCAGTTCTTC. As protein: CASSSLRGSGVGRGGDEQFF.

The chain uses TRBV6-1 and TRBJ1-5, with D perhaps matching TRBD1 (6 bases). Germline V gene lookup returns CDR1 MNHNS and CDR2 SASEGT. V was clipped by 5 bases and J by 5 bases, with 16 bases between them. The CDR3 is 15 residues long. CDR3 in DNA: TGTGCCAGCAGTCCGGGGACACAGGCGGATCAGCCCCAGCATTTT. Its protein product is CASSPGTQADQPQHF.

The chain combines TRBV5-8 with TRBJ2-3, with 7 bases fitting TRBD2. The germline gives CDR1 SGHTS, CDR2 YDEGEE. The CDR3 runs 17 residues. V dropped 3 bases and J dropped 3; count of bases not matched to a gene: 13. DNA of the CDR3: TGTGCCAGCAGCTCCGCCCTGTGGCGGGAGTGGACAGATACGCAGTATTTT. This codes for CASSSALWREWTDTQYF.

This chain links TRBV18 with TRBJ2-5; a weak D match, TRBD2 (6 bases). The germline gives CDR1 KGHSH, CDR2 LQKENI. The CDR3 runs to 14 residues. V lost 0 bases and J lost 5, with 10 bases in between. CDR3 amino acids: CASSPPPGEETQYF. CDR3 DNA: TGTGCCAGCTCACCACCGCCGGGAGAGGAGACCCAGTACTTC.

V usage is TRBV27 and J usage is TRBJ2-1; 9 bases are a match to TRBD2. The CDR3 runs 16 residues. Per germline, CDR1 MNHEY and CDR2 SMNVEV (reference sequence). J was trimmed by 7 bases and V by 0 bases; bases with no gene match: 7. CDR3 region: CASSLSGRAGGNEQFF. The CDR3 DNA sequence: TGTGCCAGCAGTTTATCGGGCAGGGCGGGGGGGAATGAGCAGTTCTTC.

The chain links TRBV4-1 to TRBJ1-2; D is uncertain. V was cut by 6 bases and J by 6 bases, with 17 bases left in between. Per germline, CDR1 MGHRA and CDR2 YSYEKL. The CDR3 has 14 residues. CDR3 coding DNA: TGCGCCAGCAGTCCCTACGACAAGAATCATGGCTACACCTTC. Protein product: CASSPYDKNHGYTF.

The chain carries TRBV30 and TRBJ2-1, with no clear D. Deletions cut 3 bases from V and 10 bases from J, with 13 bases between. This CDR3 spans 12 amino acids. Per the germline V gene, CDR1 is GTSNPN and CDR2 is SVGIG (reference sequence). CDR3 protein: CAWSRHSTEQFF. Written as DNA, the CDR3 is TGTGCCTGGAGCCGTCACAGCACGGAGCAGTTCTTC.

This clone was detected once. The gene calls are TRBV4-2 and TRBJ2-1; 7 bases match TRBD2. The CDR3 runs to 18 residues. Unmatched junction bases numbered 10, after V lost 0 bases and J lost 2 bases. Germline-derived CDR1 and CDR2 are LGHNA and YNFKEQ. CDR3 amino acids: CASSQEPTLAAAYNEQFF. The CDR3 bases are TGTGCCAGCAGCCAAGAGCCCACCCTAGCGGCCGCCTACAATGAGCAGTTCTTC.

The chain joins TRBV28 to TRBJ2-2; 14 bases are a match to TRBD2. This CDR3 region has 16 residues. Germline loops: CDR1 MDHEN, CDR2 SYDVKM. J was trimmed by 6 bases and V by 6 bases; bases with no gene match: 6. The CDR3, as DNA: TGTGCCAGCAGCCCGCCGGGACTAGCGGGAGCCGGGGAGCTGTTTTTT. Residues: CASSPPGLAGAGELFF.

The J gene is TRBJ1-2, the V gene TRBV13; 10 nucleotides align to TRBD1. CDR1 and CDR2 from the germline V gene are PRHDT and FYEKMQ (reference sequence). V lost 4 bases to trimming and J lost 4 bases; unmatched junction nucleotides: 18. There are 19 residues in the CDR3. The CDR3 is CASSSIVGTGAFGVYGYTF. DNA for the CDR3: TGTGCCAGCAGCTCGATCGTGGGGACAGGGGCTTTCGGGGTCTATGGCTACACCTTC.

This chain links TRBV6-5 with TRBJ2-5, with TRBD2 matching 9 bases. From germline, CDR1 is MNHEY and CDR2 SVGAGI. Unmatched junction bases numbered 8, after V lost 2 bases and J lost 4 bases. This CDR3 is 16 amino acids long. The CDR3 loop reads CASSYGSGRSRETQYF. The CDR3 DNA reads TGTGCCAGCAGTTACGGTAGCGGGAGATCTCGAGAGACCCAGTACTTC.

The rearrangement uses TRBV6-5 and TRBJ2-2, with D possibly TRBD2 on 5 matching bases. Germline V CDR1 and CDR2: MNHEY, SVGAGI. The CDR3 spans 16 residues. With 0 bases removed from V and 1 base from J, the gap between germline ends came to 9 bases. The CDR3 DNA sequence: TGTGCCAGCAGTTACTCCGGAGGAGGGAACACCGGGGAGCTGTTTTTT. Amino acids: CASSYSGGGNTGELFF.